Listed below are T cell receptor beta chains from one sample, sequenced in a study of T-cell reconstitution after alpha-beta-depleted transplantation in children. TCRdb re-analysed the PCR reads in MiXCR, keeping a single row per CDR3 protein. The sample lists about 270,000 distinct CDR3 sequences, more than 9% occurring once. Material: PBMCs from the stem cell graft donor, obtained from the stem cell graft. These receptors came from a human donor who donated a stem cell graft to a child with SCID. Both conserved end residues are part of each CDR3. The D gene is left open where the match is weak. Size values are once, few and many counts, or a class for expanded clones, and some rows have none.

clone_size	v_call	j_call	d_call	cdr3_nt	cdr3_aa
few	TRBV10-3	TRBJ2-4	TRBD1	TGTGCCATAAGGGACAGCAAAAACATTCAGTACTTC	CAIRDSKNIQYF
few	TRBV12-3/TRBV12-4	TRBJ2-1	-	TGTGCCAGCAGTAGACAGGCCGACACTAGCAATGAGCAGTTCTTC	CASSRQADTSNEQFF
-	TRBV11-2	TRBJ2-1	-	TGTGCCAGCAGCTTAGAGTGGCATGAGCAGTTCTTC	CASSLEWHEQFF
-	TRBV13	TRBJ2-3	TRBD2	TGTGCCAGCAGCTCAACCCGGACTAGCCCCATCGGAAGTGCGCAGTATTTT	CASSSTRTSPIGSAQYF
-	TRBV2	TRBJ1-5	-	TGTGCCACACGAAGTGCAGGGAACAATCAGCCCCAGCATTTT	CATRSAGNNQPQHF
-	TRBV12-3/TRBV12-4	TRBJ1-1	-	TGTGCCAGCAGCCCTGGGTGGGGGACTGAAGCTTTCTTT	CASSPGWGTEAFF
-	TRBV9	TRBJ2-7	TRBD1	TGTGCCAGCAGCGTAAGCACAGGGGTGTACGAGCAGTACTTC	CASSVSTGVYEQYF
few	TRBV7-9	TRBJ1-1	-	TGTGCCAGCAGCTTAGCCCCCCCCGAAGCTTTCTTT	CASSLAPPEAFF
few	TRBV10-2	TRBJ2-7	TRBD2	TGCGCCAGCAGTGAGTCGGTAGCGGGGGCTTCCTACGAGCAGTACTTC	CASSESVAGASYEQYF
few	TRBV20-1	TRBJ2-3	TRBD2	TGCAGTGCTAGAGGACTAGCGGGGGAGAGAGATACGCAGTATTTT	CSARGLAGERDTQYF
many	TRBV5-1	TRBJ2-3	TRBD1	TGCGCCAGCAGCACCTGGACAGGGGGAACAGATACGCAGTATTTT	CASSTWTGGTDTQYF
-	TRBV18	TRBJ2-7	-	TGTGCCAGCTCACGCCCGGGCTCAGGGAATCCCTACGAGCAGTACTTC	CASSRPGSGNPYEQYF
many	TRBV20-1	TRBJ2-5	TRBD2	TGCAGTGCTAGAGATCAAGGGACTAGCGGGGGGAAAGAGACCCAGTACTTC	CSARDQGTSGGKETQYF
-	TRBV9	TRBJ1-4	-	TGTGCCAGCAGCGCGTCCGCAGCAACTAATGAAAAACTGTTTTTT	CASSASAATNEKLFF
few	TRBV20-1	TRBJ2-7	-	TGCAGTGCTGGAGCCTCTCGGTCCTCCTCCTACGAGCAGTACTTC	CSAGASRSSSYEQYF
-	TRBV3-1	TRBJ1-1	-	TGTGCCAGCAGGCGTAGCGCCACTGAAGCTTTCTTT	CASRRSATEAFF
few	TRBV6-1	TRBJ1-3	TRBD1	TGTGCCAGCAGTCTAAGGGACAGCTCTGGAAACACCATATATTTT	CASSLRDSSGNTIYF
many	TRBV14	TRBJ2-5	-	TGTGCCAGCAGCCAAGGACTAAAGGGGGGACAGAAGGAGACCCAGTACTTC	CASSQGLKGGQKETQYF
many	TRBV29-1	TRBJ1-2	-	TGCAGCGTCCCTCGGGAGGGACCTAACTATGGCTACACCTTC	CSVPREGPNYGYTF
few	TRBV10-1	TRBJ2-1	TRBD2	TGCGCCAGCAGTGAGGTCCCCCCGTGGACACCGGGAGGTAATGAGCAGTTCTTC	CASSEVPPWTPGGNEQFF
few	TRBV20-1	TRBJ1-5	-	TGCAGTGTGGGTCAGCCCCAGCATTTT	CSVGQPQHF
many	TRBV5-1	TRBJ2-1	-	TGCGCCAGCAGCTTGAAGGGCGGTTACAATGAGCAGTTCTTC	CASSLKGGYNEQFF
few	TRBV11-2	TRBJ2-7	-	TGTGCCAGCGGTTTAGCCGGGTGGGAGCAGTACTTC	CASGLAGWEQYF
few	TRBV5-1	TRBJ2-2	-	TGCGCCAGCCTTGGGCAGGGGCTAACCGGGGAGCTGTTTTTT	CASLGQGLTGELFF
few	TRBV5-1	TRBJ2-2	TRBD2	TGCGCCAGCAGCTTTGGACTAGCGGGGGAGAACACCGGGGAGCTGTTTTTT	CASSFGLAGENTGELFF
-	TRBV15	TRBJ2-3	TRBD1	TGTGCCACCAGCAGAAGGACAGGGATTCGTACAGATACGCAGTATTTT	CATSRRTGIRTDTQYF
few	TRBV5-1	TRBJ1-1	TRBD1	TGCGCCAGCAGCTTGCCTGGGACAGTTACTGAAGCTTTCTTT	CASSLPGTVTEAFF
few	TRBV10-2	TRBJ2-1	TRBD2	TGCGCCAGCAGTGAGTCCGGGGGGGCCGGCAATGAGCAGTTCTTC	CASSESGGAGNEQFF
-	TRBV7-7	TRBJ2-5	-	TGTGCTAGCAGCCCTGGGGGCCTCCGGGAGACCCAGTACTTC	CASSPGGLRETQYF
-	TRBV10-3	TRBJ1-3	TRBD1	TGTGCCATCAGCCGGGACAGGGGGACCTCTGGAAACACCATATATTTT	CAISRDRGTSGNTIYF
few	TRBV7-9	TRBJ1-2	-	TGTGCCAGCAGCATATCCGACGTTGCCTATGGCTACACCTTC	CASSISDVAYGYTF
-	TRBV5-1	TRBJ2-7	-	TGCGCCAGCAGCACACGGGGGGCAGGTGCCGAGCAGTACTTC	CASSTRGAGAEQYF
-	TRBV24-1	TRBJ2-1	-	TGTGCCACCAGTGATCAAACAGGGAGTGAGTCATACAATGAGCAGTTCTTC	CATSDQTGSESYNEQFF
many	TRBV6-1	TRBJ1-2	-	TGTGCCAGCAGTCGCCCCAGTACAGGCTCCTATGGCTACACCTTC	CASSRPSTGSYGYTF
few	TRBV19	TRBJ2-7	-	TGTGCCAGTAGTATCGCAGGGAACTACGAGCAGTACTTC	CASSIAGNYEQYF
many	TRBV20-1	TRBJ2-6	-	TGCAGTGCACCTCCAATCGACGGCCCGGGGGCCAACGTCCTGACTTTC	CSAPPIDGPGANVLTF
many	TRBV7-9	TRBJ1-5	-	TGTGCCAGCAGCTTTTGGGTGGATCAGCCCCAGCATTTT	CASSFWVDQPQHF
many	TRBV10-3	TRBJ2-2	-	TGTGCCATCAGTGAGCGGGACGGGGAGCTGTTTTTT	CAISERDGELFF
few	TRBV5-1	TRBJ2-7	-	TGCGCCAGCAGTTACGTATCAGAGTACGAGCAGTACTTC	CASSYVSEYEQYF
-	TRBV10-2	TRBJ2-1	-	TGCGCCAGCAGTGAGTGGGGAGGGGGCGTTTTCAATGAGCAGTTCTTC	CASSEWGGGVFNEQFF
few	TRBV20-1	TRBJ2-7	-	TGCAGTGCGACGGGACGGGGCCCCTACGAGCAGTACTTC	CSATGRGPYEQYF
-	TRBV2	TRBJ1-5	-	TGTGCCAGCACCTCATACAATCAGCCCCAGCATTTT	CASTSYNQPQHF
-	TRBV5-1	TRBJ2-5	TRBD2	TGCGCCAGCAGCTTGCAAGCGGGGAGTTTGGAGACCCAGTACTTC	CASSLQAGSLETQYF
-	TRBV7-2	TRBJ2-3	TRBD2	TGTGCCAGCAGCCAAGGGACTAGCGGGGGGGCCTTAGATACGCAGTATTTT	CASSQGTSGGALDTQYF
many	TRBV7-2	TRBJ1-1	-	TGTGCCAGCAGACAGACACGCAACACTGAAGCTTTCTTT	CASRQTRNTEAFF
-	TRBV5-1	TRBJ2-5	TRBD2	TGCGCCAGCAGCTCCAACCGTACGGGGGGGCTAAAGACCCAGTACTTC	CASSSNRTGGLKTQYF
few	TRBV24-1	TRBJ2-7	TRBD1	TGTGCCACCAGTAACAGGGGGCCCTACGAGCAGTACTTC	CATSNRGPYEQYF
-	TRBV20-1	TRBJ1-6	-	TGCAGTGCTATGGAGGATGGAAATTCACCCCTCCACTTT	CSAMEDGNSPLHF
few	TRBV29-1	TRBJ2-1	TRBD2	TGCAGCGTTCCAAGGGACTACTCCTACAATGAGCAGTTCTTC	CSVPRDYSYNEQFF
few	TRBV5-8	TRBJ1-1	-	TGTGCCAGCAGCTTGTTGGAAGCCCGAGCCACTGAAGCTTTCTTT	CASSLLEARATEAFF
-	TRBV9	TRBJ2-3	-	TGTGCCACCTCAAGGACAGCCACAGATACGCAGTATTTT	CATSRTATDTQYF
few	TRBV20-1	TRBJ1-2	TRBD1	TGCAGTGCTTCGGGACAGCACCTATTTGGCTACACCTTC	CSASGQHLFGYTF